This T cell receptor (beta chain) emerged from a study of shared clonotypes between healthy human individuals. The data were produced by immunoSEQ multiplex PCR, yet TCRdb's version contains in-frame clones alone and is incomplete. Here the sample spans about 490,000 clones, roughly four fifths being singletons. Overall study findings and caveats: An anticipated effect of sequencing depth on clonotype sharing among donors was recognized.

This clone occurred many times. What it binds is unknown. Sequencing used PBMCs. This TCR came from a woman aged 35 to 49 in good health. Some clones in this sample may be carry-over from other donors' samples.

This chain's CDR3 is CASSPGGDRSTDTQYF. DNA of the CDR3: TGCGCCAGCAGCCCGGGGGGGGACAGGAGCACAGATACGCAGTATTTT. V is TRBV10-2 and J is TRBJ2-3; tentatively, D is TRBD1 or TRBD2 (8 bases each). V was cut by 6 bases and J by 0 bases, with 16 bases left in between. The length of the CDR3 is 16 residues. CDR1 and CDR2 from the germline V gene are WSHSY and SAAADI.